These T cell receptor beta chains were read from a single sample in a study of T and B cells in COVID-19 patients. MiXCR, applied by TCRdb to the multiplex PCR reads, yields one record per CDR3 protein. The sample consists of around 13,000 distinct CDR3 sequences, about 25% of them appearing once. The source material was blood. The receptors come from a human donor who had recovered from COVID-19. Each CDR3 is given with its conserved first and last residue. Each record gives: J gene, clone size, V gene, D gene, CDR3 protein, CDR3 DNA. The D gene is left open where the match is weak. The listing skips clone size in some rows; elsewhere it reads once, few, many or a size class.

TRBJ1-1 | few | TRBV5-4 | . | CASSPPTPNTEAFF | TGTGCCAGCAGCCCCCCGACGCCGAACACTGAAGCTTTCTTT
TRBJ2-5 | many | TRBV12-3/TRBV12-4 | . | CASSLRSNQETQYF | TGTGCCAGCAGTTTACGATCTAATCAAGAGACCCAGTACTTC
TRBJ2-1 | medium-sized | TRBV15 | . | CATSRVGRVGNEQFF | TGTGCCACCAGCAGAGTTGGCCGCGTGGGCAATGAGCAGTTCTTC
TRBJ2-7 | many | TRBV18 | . | CASSPPNGFYEQYF | TGTGCCAGCTCACCACCGAACGGCTTCTACGAGCAGTACTTC
TRBJ2-5 | few | TRBV7-2 | . | CASSLWADEDF | TGTGCCAGCAGCTTATGGGCGGACGAGGACTTC
TRBJ2-3 | medium-sized | TRBV12-3/TRBV12-4 | TRBD2 | CATIAGGVSTDTQYF | TGTGCCACTATAGCGGGGGGGGTGAGCACAGATACGCAGTATTTT
TRBJ1-5 | many | TRBV27 | . | CASSPILGPLRELNQPQHF | TGTGCCAGCAGTCCGATCTTGGGACCGCTAAGGGAGCTAAATCAGCCCCAGCATTTT
TRBJ1-1 | . | TRBV20-1 | . | CRAGRVMNTEAFF | TGCAGGGCCGGGAGGGTGATGAACACTGAAGCTTTCTTT
TRBJ2-7 | . | TRBV7-9 | . | CASSLRSRGGYEQYF | TGTGCCAGCAGCTTACGGAGCAGGGGTGGGTACGAGCAGTACTTC
TRBJ2-7 | medium-sized | TRBV19 | . | CASSIDITSRFRYEQYF | TGTGCCAGTAGTATAGATATAACAAGCCGTTTTCGCTACGAGCAGTACTTC
TRBJ1-2 | once | TRBV29-1 | . | CSVAGSNYGYTF | TGCAGCGTCGCAGGGTCTAACTATGGCTACACCTTC
TRBJ1-2 | many | TRBV27 | . | CASSVDRGPRYGYTF | TGTGCCAGCAGTGTAGACCGAGGACCGCGGTATGGCTACACCTTC
TRBJ2-3 | many | TRBV5-4 | TRBD1 | CASSLDRGLGDTQYF | TGTGCCAGCAGCCTGGACAGGGGGCTTGGGGATACGCAGTATTTT
TRBJ2-3 | few | TRBV12-3/TRBV12-4 | . | CASSLQVTTDTQYF | TGTGCCAGCAGTTTACAGGTTACCACAGATACGCAGTATTTT
TRBJ2-7 | many | TRBV18 | . | CASSPPQGSYEQYF | TGTGCCAGCTCACCGCCTCAGGGGTCCTACGAGCAGTACTTC
TRBJ1-4 | medium-sized | TRBV6-5 | . | CASSLWGRDEKLFF | TGTGCCAGCAGTTTATGGGGGAGGGATGAAAAACTGTTTTTT
TRBJ1-6 | . | TRBV10-3 | TRBD1 | CAISEQGAGSPLHF | TGTGCCATCAGTGAGCAGGGGGCCGGTTCACCCCTCCACTTT
TRBJ1-5 | few | TRBV20-1 | TRBD1 | CSARALDRRLNQPQHF | TGCAGTGCTAGAGCCTTGGACAGGCGCCTAAATCAGCCCCAGCATTTT
TRBJ2-3 | medium-sized | TRBV12-3/TRBV12-4 | . | CASMVRSTDTQYF | TGTGCCAGCATGGTGCGGAGCACAGATACGCAGTATTTT
TRBJ2-5 | many | TRBV15 | TRBD1 | CATSRRSGQGGETQYF | TGTGCCACCAGCAGACGATCCGGACAGGGTGGAGAGACCCAGTACTTC
TRBJ1-5 | . | TRBV27 | TRBD1 | CASSSGQGIRNQPQHF | TGTGCCAGCAGTTCGGGACAGGGGATCCGCAATCAGCCCCAGCATTTT
TRBJ2-5 | few | TRBV20-1 | TRBD2 | CSARDLGTSGRIQETQYF | TGCAGTGCTAGAGATTTAGGGACTAGCGGGCGAATACAAGAGACCCAGTACTTC
TRBJ1-3 | few | TRBV6-5 | . | CASSEGVGAGNTIYF | TGTGCCAGCAGTGAAGGGGTAGGGGCCGGAAACACCATATATTTT
TRBJ2-1 | few | TRBV20-1 | . | CSASRHAGLFNEQFF | TGCAGTGCTAGTAGACATGCGGGGTTATTTAATGAGCAGTTCTTC
TRBJ2-7 | . | TRBV6-1 | TRBD1 | CASSPLTGVSYEQYF | TGTGCCAGCAGTCCCCTAACAGGGGTCTCCTACGAGCAGTACTTC
TRBJ2-6 | few | TRBV20-1 | TRBD1 | CSARVTEMGDRRYSGANVLTF | TGCAGTGCTAGAGTCACGGAAATGGGGGACAGGCGCTATTCTGGGGCCAACGTCCTGACTTTC
TRBJ2-7 | many | TRBV6-1 | . | CASNSGGSGGNEQYF | TGTGCCAGCAACTCCGGGGGGTCAGGGGGGAACGAGCAGTACTTC
TRBJ2-2 | . | TRBV5-1 | TRBD2 | CASSLRLAGTGELFF | TGCGCCAGCAGCTTAAGACTAGCGGGCACCGGGGAGCTGTTTTTT
TRBJ2-1 | few | TRBV5-1 | . | CASSWPRTEYNEQFF | TGCGCCAGCAGCTGGCCCCGGACAGAATACAATGAGCAGTTCTTC
TRBJ2-1 | few | TRBV10-1 | . | CASSEGGIEQFF | TGCGCCAGCAGTGAAGGGGGAATTGAGCAGTTCTTC
TRBJ2-2 | few | TRBV7-2 | TRBD2 | CASSLAGGPSMTGELFF | TGTGCCAGCAGCTTAGCGGGAGGGCCCTCTATGACCGGGGAGCTGTTTTTT
TRBJ2-7 | many | TRBV27 | . | CATWGISSYEQYF | TGTGCCACTTGGGGAATTAGCTCCTACGAGCAGTACTTC
TRBJ2-2 | medium-sized | TRBV18 | . | CASSPDRNTGELFF | TGTGCCAGCTCACCGGACAGGAACACCGGGGAGCTGTTTTTT
TRBJ1-2 | few | TRBV6-1 | . | CASSESVDLQGYTF | TGTGCCAGCAGTGAATCTGTTGACCTCCAGGGCTACACCTTC
TRBJ2-1 | few | TRBV6-4 | TRBD2 | CASSEAGGYNEQFF | TGTGCCAGCAGTGAAGCGGGGGGGTACAATGAGCAGTTCTTC
TRBJ2-3 | medium-sized | TRBV6-6 | TRBD2 | CASETSGRVDTQYF | TGTGCCAGCGAGACTAGCGGGAGGGTAGATACGCAGTATTTT
TRBJ2-5 | medium-sized | TRBV6-5 | TRBD2 | CASSYTWTSGTSQETQYF | TGTGCCAGCAGTTACACATGGACTAGCGGGACATCTCAAGAGACCCAGTACTTC
TRBJ2-7 | medium-sized | TRBV11-1 | TRBD2 | CASSFSGPAYEQYF | TGTGCCAGCAGCTTTAGCGGGCCCGCCTACGAGCAGTACTTC
TRBJ2-3 | medium-sized | TRBV29-1 | TRBD2 | CSVEDFRLAGVADTQYF | TGCAGCGTTGAAGATTTTAGGCTAGCGGGAGTAGCAGATACGCAGTATTTT
TRBJ2-2 | few | TRBV5-1 | TRBD2 | CASSLTLAGGQNTGELFF | TGCGCCAGCAGCTTGACCCTAGCGGGGGGGCAGAACACCGGGGAGCTGTTTTTT
TRBJ2-7 | . | TRBV18 | TRBD2 | CASSPRLAGLYEQYF | TGTGCCAGCTCACCACGACTAGCGGGCCTCTACGAGCAGTACTTC
TRBJ2-4 | medium-sized | TRBV19 | . | CASREQRAKNIQYF | TGTGCCAGTAGGGAACAGCGAGCCAAAAACATTCAGTACTTC
TRBJ1-2 | medium-sized | TRBV12-3/TRBV12-4 | . | CASKVEGGYGYTF | TGTGCCAGCAAAGTGGAAGGAGGCTATGGCTACACCTTC
TRBJ2-7 | few | TRBV7-2 | . | CASTGEYEQYF | TGTGCCAGCACCGGGGAGTACGAGCAGTACTTC
TRBJ2-4 | many | TRBV13 | . | CASSFGGAKNIQYF | TGTGCCAGCAGCTTCGGGGGAGCCAAAAACATTCAGTACTTC
TRBJ2-2 | . | TRBV19 | . | CVSSPGLRVSNTGELFF | TGTGTTAGTAGTCCAGGGCTCAGGGTATCGAACACCGGGGAGCTGTTTTTT
TRBJ1-3 | . | TRBV7-2 | . | CASSGRDGSGNTIYF | TGTGCCAGCAGCGGCCGGGACGGCTCTGGAAACACCATATATTTT
TRBJ1-1 | . | TRBV5-4 | TRBD1 | CASSGDRENTEAFF | TGTGCCAGCAGCGGAGACAGGGAGAACACTGAAGCTTTCTTT
TRBJ1-2 | medium-sized | TRBV6-5 | . | CASSYSAVNDGYTF | TGTGCCAGCAGTTACTCGGCAGTTAACGATGGCTACACCTTC
TRBJ2-1 | . | TRBV29-1 | TRBD2 | CSVPGTSGYNEQFF | TGCAGCGTTCCCGGGACTAGCGGTTACAATGAGCAGTTCTTC
TRBJ2-5 | medium-sized | TRBV30 | . | CAWSVRGETQYF | TGTGCCTGGAGTGTCAGGGGAGAGACCCAGTACTTC